The text below deals with one TCR beta chain. Just one base apart from a much larger clone, this may be a read error. The CDR3 contains 14 residues. Germline loops: CDR1 LGHNA, CDR2 YNFKEQ. This sample was included in a study of T cells in Graves' hyperthyroidism and ophthalmopathy. Graves' hyperthyroidism qualified as stable when ophthalmopathy did not progress within 18 months. Fresh peripheral blood, 10 ml, yielded the PBMCs. RNA transcripts served as the template for amplifying TCR beta CDR3 regions. TCR CDR3 underwent first-round RT-PCR with the HTBI primer set. Via MiXCR, TCRdb re-called the multiplex PCR reads, giving one row per CDR3 protein. The sample yields roughly 170,000 distinct CDR3 sequences, about 15% seen once.

Sequencing input: blood. The TCR comes from a woman between 50 and 59 years old with Graves' hyperthyroidism. The chain links TRBV4-2 to TRBJ1-1; the D is unclear. The CDR3: CAGSQAPGETEAFF. The CDR3 DNA reads TGTGCCGGCAGCCAAGCCCCCGGGGAAACTGAAGCTTTCTTT.